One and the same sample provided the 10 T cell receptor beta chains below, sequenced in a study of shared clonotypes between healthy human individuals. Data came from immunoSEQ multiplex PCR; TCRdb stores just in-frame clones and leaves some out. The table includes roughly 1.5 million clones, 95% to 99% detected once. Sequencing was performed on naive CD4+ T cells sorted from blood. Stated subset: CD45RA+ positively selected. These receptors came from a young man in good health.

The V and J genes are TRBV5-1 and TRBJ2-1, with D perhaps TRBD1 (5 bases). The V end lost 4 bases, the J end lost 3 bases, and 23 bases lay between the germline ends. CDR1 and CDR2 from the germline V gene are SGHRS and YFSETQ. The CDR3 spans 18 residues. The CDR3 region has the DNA TGCGCCAGCAGCCTAAAATCCGGAGCAGGGAATTTCTACAATGAGCAGTTCTTC. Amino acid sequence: CASSLKSGAGNFYNEQFF. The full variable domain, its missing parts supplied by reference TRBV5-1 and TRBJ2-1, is KAGVTQTPRYLIKTRGQQVTLSCSPISGHRSVSWYQQTPGQGLQFLFEYFSETQRNKGNFPGRFSGRQFSNSRSEMNVSTLELGDSALYLCASSLKSGAGNFYNEQFFGPGTRLTVL.

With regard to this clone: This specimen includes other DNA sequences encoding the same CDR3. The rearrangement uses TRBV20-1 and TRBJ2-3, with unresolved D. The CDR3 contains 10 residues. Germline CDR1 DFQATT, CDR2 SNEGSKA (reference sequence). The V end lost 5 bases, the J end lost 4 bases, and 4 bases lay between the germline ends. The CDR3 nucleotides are TGCAGTGCTCTTTCAGATACGCAGTATTTT. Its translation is CSALSDTQYF.

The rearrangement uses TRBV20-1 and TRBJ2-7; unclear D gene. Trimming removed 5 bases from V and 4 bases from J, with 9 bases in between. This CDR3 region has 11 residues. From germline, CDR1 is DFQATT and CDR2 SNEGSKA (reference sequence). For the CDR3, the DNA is TGCAGTGCTTCAGACGAGTACGAGCAGTACTTC. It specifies CSASDEYEQYF.

CDR3 nucleotide sequence: TGTGCCAGCAGGGAAGACCGGACGTTGTCTGAAGCTTTCTTT. It codes for CASREDRTLSEAFF. The J gene is TRBJ1-1, the V gene TRBV7-2; D call uncertain. Germline values: CDR1 SGHTA, CDR2 FQGNSA. V lost 6 bases to trimming and J lost 6 bases, with 17 bases between them. CDR3 length equals 14 residues.

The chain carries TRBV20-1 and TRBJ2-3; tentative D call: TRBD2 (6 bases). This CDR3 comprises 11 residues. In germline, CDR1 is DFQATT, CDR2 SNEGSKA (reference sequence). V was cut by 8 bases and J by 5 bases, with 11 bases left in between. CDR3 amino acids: CSPRREDTQYF. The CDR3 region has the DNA TGCAGTCCCCGGAGGGAAGATACGCAGTATTTT.

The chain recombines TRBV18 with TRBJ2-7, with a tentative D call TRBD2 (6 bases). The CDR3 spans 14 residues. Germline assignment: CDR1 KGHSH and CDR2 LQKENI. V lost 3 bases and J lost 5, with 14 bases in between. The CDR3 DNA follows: TGTGCCAGCTCACCTGGGGCTAGCGCCCACGAGCAGTACTTC. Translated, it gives CASSPGASAHEQYF.

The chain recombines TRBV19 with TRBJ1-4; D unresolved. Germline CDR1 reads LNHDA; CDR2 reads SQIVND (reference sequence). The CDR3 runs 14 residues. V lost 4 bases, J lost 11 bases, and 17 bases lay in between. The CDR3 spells CASSTRTGSGKLFF. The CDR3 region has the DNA TGTGCCAGTAGTACCAGGACGGGCTCTGGGAAACTGTTTTTT.

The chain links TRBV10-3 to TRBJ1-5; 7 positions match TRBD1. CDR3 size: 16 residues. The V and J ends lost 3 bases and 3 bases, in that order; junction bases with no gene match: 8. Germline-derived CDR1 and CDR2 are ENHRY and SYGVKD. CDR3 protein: CAISDHQGEYNQPQHF. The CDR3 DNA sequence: TGTGCCATCAGTGACCATCAGGGGGAGTACAATCAGCCCCAGCATTTT.

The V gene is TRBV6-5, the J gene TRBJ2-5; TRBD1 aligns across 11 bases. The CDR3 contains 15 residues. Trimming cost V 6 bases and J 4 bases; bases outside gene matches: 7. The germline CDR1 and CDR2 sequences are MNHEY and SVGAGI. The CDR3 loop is CASSLGQGVGETQYF. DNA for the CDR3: TGTGCCAGCAGCCTGGGACAGGGGGTAGGAGAGACCCAGTACTTC.

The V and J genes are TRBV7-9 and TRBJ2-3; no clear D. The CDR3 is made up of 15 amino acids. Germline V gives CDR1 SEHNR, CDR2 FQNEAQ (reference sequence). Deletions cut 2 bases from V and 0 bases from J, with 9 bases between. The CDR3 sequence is CASSLSQLSTDTQYF. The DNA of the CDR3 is TGTGCCAGCAGCTTATCACAATTGAGCACAGATACGCAGTATTTT.